This T cell receptor beta chain was identified in a study of T cells and Merkel cell carcinoma outcomes. Trimming took 5 bases from V and 8 from J, leaving 10 bases between them. Looked up from germline, CDR1 is WSHSY and CDR2 is SAAADI. This CDR3 is built from 12 residues. Here immunoSEQ multiplex PCR was the method, and the copy in TCRdb shows in-frame clones only, minus some. The table shows roughly 2,000 clones, with about 93% occurring only once. This sequence originates from a human donor with Merkel cell carcinoma. The sequencing input was tumor tissue from Merkel cell carcinoma. This sequence joins TRBV10-2 and TRBJ1-5, with D possibly matching TRBD1 (5 bases). CDR3 amino acids: CASSPWGKPQHF. CDR3 DNA: TGCGCCAGCAGTCCCTGGGGGAAGCCCCAGCATTTT.